The 18 T cell receptor beta chains in this list originate from one sample, sequenced in a study of CXCR3-negative and CXCR3-positive naive CD8 T cells. General study results and limits: TRB CDR3s were more hydrophobic in CXCR3-positive than in CXCR3-negative naive cells.

Their antigens remain unidentified. Researchers prepared the TRB cDNA libraries using 5' RACE with UMI labels. TCRdb reprocessed the 5' RACE reads and reports one entry per CDR3 protein, with no DNA. The sample table includes just under 90,000 distinct CDR3 sequences. Specimen: naive CXCR3+ CD8+ T cells from blood. Subset indicated: CD45RO-CCR7+CD27+CD95- naive CD8+ T cells expressing CXCR3 (TNR3+). These receptors were obtained from a human donor in good health. Some clones in this sample may be carry-over from other donors' samples.

CDR3 sequence reads: CSARDGSSYNSPLHF. The genes are TRBV20-1 and TRBJ1-6. The CDR3 sequence is 15 residues long. Germline lookup yields CDR1 DFQATT and CDR2 SNEGSKA (reference sequence).

J is TRBJ2-1 and V is TRBV7-2; absent DNA, TCRdb's TRBD2 call cannot be checked. There are 15 residues in the CDR3. Germline loops: CDR1 SGHTA, CDR2 FQGNSA. CDR3 protein: CASSLLLAGHNEQFF.

The genes are TRBV4-1 and TRBJ2-5; absent DNA, TCRdb's TRBD1 call cannot be checked. Germline-derived CDR1 and CDR2 are MGHRA and YSYEKL. The CDR3 consists of 15 residues. The chain's CDR3 is CASSQDPRGQETQYF.

This rearrangement joins TRBV10-3 to TRBJ2-1; as DNA is missing, the TRBD1 call by TCRdb cannot be tested. The CDR3 loop spans 13 amino acids. CDR1 and CDR2 (germline): ENHRY, SYGVKD. Here the CDR3 reads CAIGTRGIDEKFF.

The V call is TRBV12-5, the J call TRBJ2-1; TCRdb proposes TRBD1, but this gene call is untestable without DNA. This CDR3 comprises 12 residues. In germline, CDR1 is LGHNT, CDR2 FRNRAP. The CDR3 loop is CASGFGGLEQFF.

J is TRBJ2-2 and V is TRBV12-3 or TRBV12-4; TCRdb selects TRBD2, and the lack of DNA leaves this call unchecked. CDR3 length: 17 amino acids. This CDR3 is CASRRSGRGSGTGELFF.

This chain connects TRBV29-1 to TRBJ1-1. CDR1 is SQVTM, CDR2 ANQGSEA, per germline. This CDR3 contains 11 residues. CDR3 residues: CSVPIGERTFF.

The V call is TRBV28, the J call TRBJ2-2; as DNA is missing, the TRBD1 call by TCRdb cannot be tested. Germline loops: CDR1 MDHEN, CDR2 SYDVKM. The length of the CDR3 is 15 residues. CDR3 sequence: CATFTGDANTGELFF.

This chain uses TRBV28 with TRBJ2-7; TCRdb indicates TRBD1, and absent DNA this call remains unverified. The CDR3 has 12 residues. From germline, CDR1 is MDHEN and CDR2 SYDVKM. The chain's CDR3 is CASSLTGNEQYF.

The rearrangement uses TRBV12-3 or TRBV12-4 and TRBJ1-5; as DNA is missing, the TRBD1 call by TCRdb cannot be tested. The CDR3 loop spans 14 amino acids. CDR3 amino acids: CASSLYGGGQPQHF.

The chain carries TRBV7-2 and TRBJ1-4. Germline V gene lookup returns CDR1 SGHTA and CDR2 FQGNSA. CDR3 length equals 16 residues. The CDR3: CASSLVPKAAGEKLFF.

V gene TRBV4-3 combines with J gene TRBJ2-7; TCRdb names TRBD1, which stays unverified in the absence of DNA. This CDR3 has 17 residues. Germline CDR1 LGHNA, CDR2 YSLEER. CDR3 region: CASSQEGVGQGLYEQYF.

The chain couples TRBV29-1 to TRBJ2-7; TCRdb's D call of TRBD1 is untestable without DNA. This CDR3 has 11 residues. Germline CDR1 is SQVTM and CDR2 is ANQGSEA. This chain's CDR3 is CSWRDHYEQYF.

The chain uses TRBV5-1 and TRBJ2-5; TCRdb's D call, TRBD1, is unchecked because there is no DNA. In germline, CDR1 is SGHRS, CDR2 YFSETQ. This CDR3 spans 14 amino acids. The CDR3 reads CASRDPGDGETQYF.

The J gene is TRBJ2-7, the V gene TRBV20-1; without DNA, the TCRdb call of TRBD1 cannot be checked. The CDR3 totals 15 residues. The germline CDR1 and CDR2 sequences are DFQATT and SNEGSKA (reference sequence). CDR3 amino acids: CSARDRGGADNEQYF.

The V gene is TRBV12-3 or TRBV12-4, the J gene TRBJ1-1; TCRdb proposes TRBD1, but this gene call is untestable without DNA. The CDR3 has 13 amino acids. The CDR3 sequence is CASSVGAATEAFF.

The chain combines TRBV7-2 with TRBJ2-1. Germline-derived CDR1 and CDR2 are SGHTA and FQGNSA. This CDR3 contains 13 residues. The CDR3 sequence is CASHSWSGDEQFF.

This chain uses TRBV2 with TRBJ2-7; TCRdb lists TRBD1, though no DNA is available to test this call. The CDR3 has 15 amino acids. In germline, CDR1 is SNHLY, CDR2 FYNNEI. The CDR3 loop reads CASTRFAGGRDEQYF.